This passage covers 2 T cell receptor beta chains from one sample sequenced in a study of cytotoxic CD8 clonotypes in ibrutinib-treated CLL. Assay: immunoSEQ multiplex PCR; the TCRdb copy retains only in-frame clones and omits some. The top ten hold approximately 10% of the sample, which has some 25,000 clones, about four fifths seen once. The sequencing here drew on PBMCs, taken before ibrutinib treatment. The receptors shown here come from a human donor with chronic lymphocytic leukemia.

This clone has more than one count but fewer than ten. The CDR3 is CASSPWDRANEQFF. CDR3 nucleotides: TGTGCCAGCAGCCCCTGGGACAGGGCGAATGAGCAGTTCTTC. This chain joins TRBV7-9 and TRBJ2-1, with 9 bases matching TRBD1. The CDR3 is 14 residues long. Germline CDR1 is SEHNR and CDR2 is FQNEAQ (reference sequence). V was pared by 5 bases and J by 7 bases, with 6 bases of the junction left unmatched. Using reference TRBV7-9 and TRBJ2-1 for the parts outside the CDR3, the full variable domain is DTGVSQNPRHKITKRGQNVTFRCDPISEHNRLYWYRQTLGQGPEFLTYFQNEAQLEKSRLLSDRFSAERPKGSFSTLEIQRTEQGDSAMYLCASSPWDRANEQFFGPGTRLTVL.

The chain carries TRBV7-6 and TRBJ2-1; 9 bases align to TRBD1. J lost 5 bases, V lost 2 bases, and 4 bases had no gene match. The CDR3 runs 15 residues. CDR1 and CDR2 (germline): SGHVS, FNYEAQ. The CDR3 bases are TGTGCCAGCAGCTTAAGGGACAGGGTTGACAATGAGCAGTTCTTC. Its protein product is CASSLRDRVDNEQFF. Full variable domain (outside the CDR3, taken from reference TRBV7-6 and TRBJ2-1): GAGVSQSPRYKVTKRGQDVALRCDPISGHVSLYWYRQALGQGPEFLTYFNYEAQQDKSGLPNDRFSAERPEGSISTLTIQRTEQRDSAMYRCASSLRDRVDNEQFFGPGTRLTVL.